The 12 T cell receptor beta chains below all came from one sample that was sequenced in a study of T cell responses to AZD1222 COVID-19 vaccine. Generated by immunoSEQ multiplex PCR, the TCRdb table keeps only in-frame clones and is missing some. The sample consists of 90,000 to 150,000 clones, 80% to 95% of them appearing once. The source material was peripheral blood, sampled 28 days after the second dose of the MenACWY control vaccine. The receptors stem from an adult who received the MenACWY meningococcal vaccine as a control.

To note about this clone: Other nucleotide sequences in the sample specify the same CDR3. This chain uses TRBV24-1 with TRBJ1-1, with D hard to call. V was pared by 5 bases and J by 2 bases, with 8 bases between. The CDR3 covers 13 residues. CDR1 and CDR2 from the germline V gene are KGHDR and SFDVKD. The CDR3, as DNA: TGTGCCACCAGTGGTCAGGCCAACACTGAAGCTTTCTTT. Residues: CATSGQANTEAFF.

The gene calls are TRBV5-8 and TRBJ2-7; a possible D gene is TRBD1 (5 bases). In germline, CDR1 is SGHTS, CDR2 YDEGEE. The ends were cut back, 4 bases at V and 2 bases at J, with 16 bases in the middle. The CDR3 covers 15 residues. CDR3 coding DNA: TGTGCCAGCAGCCTCCTGACAGAACGTCCCTACGAGCAGTACGTC. It encodes CASSLLTERPYEQYV.

V gene TRBV7-9 combines with J gene TRBJ1-2; D is unclear. CDR1 and CDR2 (germline): SEHNR, FQNEAQ (reference sequence). CDR3 length: 11 residues. V was trimmed by 6 bases and J by 5 bases, leaving 7 bases between them. The CDR3 region is CASSSGYGYTF. CDR3 sequence (DNA): TGTGCCAGCAGTTCGGGTTATGGCTACACCTTC.

The rearrangement links TRBV2 to TRBJ2-6, with D maybe TRBD1 (5 bases). Trimming pared 2 bases from V and 5 bases from J, leaving 7 bases between. This CDR3 spans 14 amino acids. The germline gives CDR1 SNHLY, CDR2 FYNNEI. This CDR3 reads CASSESDRANVLTF. The CDR3 coding sequence is TGTGCCAGCAGTGAATCGGACAGGGCCAACGTCCTGACTTTC.

The chain has TRBV12-3 or TRBV12-4 and TRBJ2-7; 7 bases match TRBD1. This CDR3 has 13 amino acids. Losses at the gene ends were 5 bases for V and 2 bases for J; bases not matched to a gene: 3. CDR3 sequence reads: CASSPGTAYEQYV. Here the CDR3 DNA reads TGTGCCAGCAGTCCCGGGACAGCCTACGAGCAGTACGTC.

The chain combines TRBV10-2 with TRBJ2-1; possible D gene TRBD2, 6 bases. CDR3 length: 14 amino acids. CDR1 is WSHSY, CDR2 SAAADI, per germline. V was trimmed by 4 bases and J by 9 bases, leaving 16 bases between them. This CDR3 reads CASSVSGASGEQFF. Here the CDR3 DNA reads TGCGCCAGCAGTGTGTCGGGAGCCTCAGGTGAGCAGTTCTTC.

The V gene is TRBV29-1, the J gene TRBJ1-4, with no clear D. Trimming stripped 5 bases from V and 8 bases from J, with 9 bases between. This CDR3 is built from 11 residues. The germline V gene encodes CDR1 SQVTM and CDR2 ANQGSEA. The DNA for the CDR3 is TGCAGCGTTCTTTCCGGGGAAAAACTGTTTTTT. The encoded protein is CSVLSGEKLFF.

The V and J genes are TRBV28 and TRBJ1-1; a possible D gene is TRBD1 (5 bases). Germline CDR1 is MDHEN and CDR2 is SYDVKM. V lost 4 bases to trimming and J lost 1 base, with 10 bases between them. The CDR3 spans 14 residues. The CDR3 DNA is TGTGCCAGCAGTTCGGGGACTGGGAACACTGAAGCTTTCTTT. It specifies CASSSGTGNTEAFF. Filled out from reference TRBV28 and TRBJ1-1, the complete variable domain reads DVKVTQSSRYLVKRTGEKVFLECVQDMDHENMFWYRQDPGLGLRLIYFSYDVKMKEKGDIPEGYSVSREKKERFSLILESASTNQTSMYLCASSSGTGNTEAFFGQGTRLTVV.

The chain uses TRBV3-1 (or the pseudogene TRBV3-2) and TRBJ2-7; D tentatively reads TRBD1 or TRBD2 (5 bases each). This CDR3 region has 14 residues. Trimming shortened V by 2 bases and J by 3 bases, and 11 bases separated the two germline ends. The germline CDR1 and CDR2 sequences are LGHDT and YNNKEL (reference sequence). The CDR3 spells CASSQLTGHYEQYF. In DNA, the CDR3 is TGTGCCAGCAGCCAACTGACGGGGCACTACGAGCAGTACTTC.

The rearrangement uses TRBV12-2 and TRBJ2-3; the table's D call TRBD2 went unverified against the DNA. TRBV12-2 is a documented pseudogene. The CDR3 contains 16 residues. The CDR3 loop reads CASRLEKRGGTDTQYF. The CDR3 nucleotides are TGTGCAAGTCGCTTAGAAAAGCGGGGAGGCACAGATACGCAGTATTTT.

The rearrangement links TRBV5-1 to TRBJ2-1; 7 bases fit TRBD1. Germline-derived CDR1 and CDR2 are SGHRS and YFSETQ. CDR3 length: 14 amino acids. J lost 5 bases, V lost 0 bases, and 2 bases had no gene match. The CDR3 protein is CASSLVQGDNEQFF. The CDR3 bases are TGCGCCAGCAGCTTGGTTCAGGGGGACAATGAGCAGTTCTTC.

The chain combines TRBV5-4 with TRBJ1-6; the match to TRBD1 covers 8 bases. Looked up from germline, CDR1 is SGHNT and CDR2 is YYREEE (reference sequence). The CDR3 runs to 14 residues. V gave up 4 bases and J gave up 9 bases; unmatched junction bases: 6. In DNA form, the CDR3 reads TGTGCCAGCAGCGAAAGACAGGGGAGTTCACCCCTCCACTTT. Its translation is CASSERQGSSPLHF. Full variable domain (missing parts from reference TRBV5-4 and TRBJ1-6): ETGVTQSPTHLIKTRGQQVTLRCSSQSGHNTVSWYQQALGQGPQFIFQYYREEENGRGNFPPRFSGLQFPNYSSELNVNALELDDSALYLCASSERQGSSPLHFGNGTRLTVT.